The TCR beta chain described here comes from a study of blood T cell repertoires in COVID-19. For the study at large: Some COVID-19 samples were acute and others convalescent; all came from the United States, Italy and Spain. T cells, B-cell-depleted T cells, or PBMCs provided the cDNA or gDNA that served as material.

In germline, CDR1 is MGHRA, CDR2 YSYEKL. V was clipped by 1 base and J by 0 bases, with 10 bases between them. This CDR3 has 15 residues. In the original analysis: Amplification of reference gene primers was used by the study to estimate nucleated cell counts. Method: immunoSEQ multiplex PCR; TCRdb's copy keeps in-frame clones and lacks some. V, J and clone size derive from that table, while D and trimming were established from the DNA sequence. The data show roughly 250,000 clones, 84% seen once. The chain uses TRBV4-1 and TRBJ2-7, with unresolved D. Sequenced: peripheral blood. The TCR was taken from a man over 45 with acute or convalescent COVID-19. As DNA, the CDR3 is TGCGCCAGCAGCCAAGGGGCGACGATCTCCTACGAGCAGTACTTC. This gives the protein CASSQGATISYEQYF.